The 5 T cell receptor beta chains given below trace back to one sample, sequenced in a study of T cells in Graves' hyperthyroidism and ophthalmopathy. RNA transcripts served as the template for amplifying TCR beta CDR3 regions. With the HTBI primer set, the TCR CDR3 went through a first round of RT-PCR. TCRdb recomputed calls from the multiplex PCR reads with MiXCR, one row per CDR3 protein. The profile shows some 400,000 distinct CDR3 sequences, about 15% of them singletons. Sample: blood. The receptors originated from a woman aged 55-69 years with Graves' hyperthyroidism.

This clonotype was recorded at least ten times. This chain uses TRBV28 with TRBJ2-7, with TRBD2 identical over 9 bases. Losses at the gene ends were 2 bases for V and 6 bases for J; bases not matched to a gene: 14. Germline assignment: CDR1 MDHEN and CDR2 SYDVKM. This CDR3 is 17 amino acids long. The CDR3 DNA follows: TGTGCCAGCAGTTTAAGAACAGCCGGGACTAGCCCTACCGAGCAGTACTTC. Its translation is CASSLRTAGTSPTEQYF.

This clonotype was recorded at least ten times. This chain links TRBV5-8 with TRBJ1-6, with a weak D call TRBD1 (6 bases). The V end lost 4 bases, the J end lost 7 bases, and 15 bases lay between the germline ends. The CDR3 loop spans 15 amino acids. The germline gives CDR1 SGHTS, CDR2 YDEGEE. The CDR3 region is CASSPPGVWNSPLHF. The DNA of the CDR3 is TGTGCCAGCAGCCCCCCAGGGGTTTGGAATTCACCCCTCCACTTT.

This clonotype was picked up many times. The chain employs TRBV7-3 and TRBJ1-1; D is ambiguous. CDR1 and CDR2 (germline): SGHTA, FQGTGA. The CDR3 consists of 13 residues. Trimming took 2 bases from V and 5 from J, leaving 9 bases between them. CDR3 amino acids: CASSLFGRTEAFF. The CDR3 DNA is TGTGCCAGCAGCTTATTTGGGCGAACTGAAGCTTTCTTT. The whole variable domain, remainder taken from reference TRBV7-3 and TRBJ1-1, is GAGVSQTPSNKVTEKGKYVELRCDPISGHTALYWYRQSLGQGPEFLIYFQGTGAADDSGLPNDRFFAVRPEGSVSTLKIQRTERGDSAVYLCASSLFGRTEAFFGQGTRLTVV.

In its sample, this clonotype was seen many times. The chain employs TRBV24-1 and TRBJ2-1; D is possibly TRBD1 (5 bases). Germline values: CDR1 KGHDR, CDR2 SFDVKD. The V end lost 0 bases, the J end lost 7 bases, and 12 bases lay between the germline ends. The CDR3 covers 15 residues. The CDR3 region is CATSDLGAAVNEQFF. DNA of the CDR3: TGTGCCACCAGTGATTTGGGGGCAGCTGTGAATGAGCAGTTCTTC.

The chain couples TRBV5-8 to TRBJ1-4, with D possibly matching TRBD1 (6 bases). The CDR3 is made up of 17 amino acids. Germline assignment: CDR1 SGHTS and CDR2 YDEGEE. Trimming cost V 5 bases and J 0 bases, with 17 bases left between them. This chain's CDR3 is CASSSDRTPPTNEKLFF. The CDR3 DNA follows: TGTGCCAGCAGTTCAGACAGGACGCCCCCAACTAATGAAAAACTGTTTTTT.